This is a list of T cell receptor beta chains from one sample in a study of T cell repertoires in aging, cancer and after chemotherapy. TCRdb fed the multiplex PCR reads into MiXCR, producing one record per CDR3 protein. This table has about 5,700 distinct CDR3 sequences, over 25% appearing once. Material: blood. Every receptor here comes from a human donor in good health. Each CDR3 is given with its conserved first and last residue. D genes are given only for firm matches. Only some rows state a clone size, as once, few, many or a class for expanded clones.

j_call | v_call | clone_size | d_call | cdr3_aa | cdr3_nt
TRBJ1-6 | TRBV5-6 | - | - | CASSFRGKYNSPLHF | TGTGCCAGCAGCTTTCGGGGGAAATATAATTCACCCCTCCACTTT
TRBJ1-5 | TRBV6-5 | - | - | CASSTALHSNQPQHF | TGTGCCAGCAGTACCGCCCTTCATAGCAATCAGCCCCAGCATTTT
TRBJ2-3 | TRBV29-1 | - | TRBD2 | CSIWAQLARTDTQYF | TGCAGCATCTGGGCACAACTAGCGAGGACAGATACGCAGTATTTT
TRBJ2-3 | TRBV4-2 | - | TRBD2 | CASSQEFAGGTDTQYF | TGTGCCAGCAGCCAAGAGTTCGCGGGGGGCACAGATACGCAGTATTTT
TRBJ1-1 | TRBV11-1 | - | - | CASSFGVSNTEAFF | TGTGCCAGCAGCTTTGGAGTTTCGAACACTGAAGCTTTCTTT
TRBJ1-1 | TRBV18 | - | TRBD1 | CASSPNRGANTEAFF | TGTGCCAGCTCACCAAACAGGGGCGCTAACACTGAAGCTTTCTTT
TRBJ1-2 | TRBV5-1 | few | TRBD1 | CASSAGTGAFGYTF | TGCGCCAGCAGCGCAGGGACAGGCGCTTTTGGCTACACCTTC